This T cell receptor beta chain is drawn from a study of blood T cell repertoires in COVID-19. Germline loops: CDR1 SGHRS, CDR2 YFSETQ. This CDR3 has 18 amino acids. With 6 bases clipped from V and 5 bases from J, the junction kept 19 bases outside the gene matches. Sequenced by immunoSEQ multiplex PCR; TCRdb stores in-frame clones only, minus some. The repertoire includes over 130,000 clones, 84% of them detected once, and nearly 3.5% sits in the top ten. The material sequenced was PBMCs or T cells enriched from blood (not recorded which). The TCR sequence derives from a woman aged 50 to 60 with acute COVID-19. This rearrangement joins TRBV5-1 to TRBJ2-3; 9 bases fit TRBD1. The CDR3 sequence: CASTSLMGTGLPGDTQYF. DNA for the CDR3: TGCGCCAGCACGTCTTTGATGGGGACAGGGCTTCCGGGAGATACGCAGTATTTT.